This T cell receptor beta chain was captured by sequencing in a study of low-dose radiotherapy and immunotherapy resistance in tumors (dated by TCRdb to 2021 to 2024). Describing the broader study: In Cohort 1, 0.5 Gy per fraction was delivered every 2 weeks, and a total PTV dose of 6.5 Gy was prescribed. Cohort 2 received 1 Gy per fraction every two weeks, with a total of 13 Gy over 26 weeks. Nivolumab and ipilimumab were both given intravenously, with nivolumab at a 240 mg flat dose every two weeks and ipilimumab at 1 mg/kg every six weeks. Intravenous cyclophosphamide at 200 mg/m2 was administered every two weeks, one day ahead of each radiation and immunotherapy administration. Aspirin 300 mg was taken orally once daily by patients for four cycles, starting on cycle 1 day 1. No randomization into treatment groups was done for the people taking part in the trial. The translational analysis covered eight patients: three from the first dose cohort and the first five from the second dose cohort.

The CDR3 holds 13 amino acids from the cysteine to the phenylalanine. Only CDR3 DNA remains: 39 bases, in frame from the first base. V is cut back by 7 bases and J by 2 bases, with 2 bases in the junction unmatched. The germline V gene supplies CDR1 SNHLY and CDR2 FYNNEI. This clonotype was recorded a few times. The antigen it binds to is not known. No much larger clone is present one base from it, and per-base qualities are unavailable. The time point label on this specimen signifies: before trial treatment. Donors were enrolled in RACIN, a single-arm phase I dose-escalation trial in which nivolumab, ipilimumab, aspirin, low-dose cyclophosphamide and low-dose radiotherapy were combined. Patients with advanced, TIL-negative solid tumors were considered eligible. Sequencing used an Illumina HiSeq 2500. First-strand cDNA was synthesized using Superscript III and a set of TRAV- and TRBV-specific primers, so that both TCRalpha and TCRbeta chains were covered. TCRs were amplified with Phusion for approximately 19 PCR cycles using a constant-region primer together with the adapter attached to the V primers. Amplification of the isolated mRNA was done with the MessageAmp II aRNA Amplification Kit, which involved a roughly 17-hour in vitro transcription at 37 degrees C. mRNA for TCR sequencing was isolated with the Dynabeads mRNA DIRECT Purification Kit. Indexed Illumina adapters were added in a second Phusion PCR of about 24 cycles, and the PCR products were purified with AMPure XP beads. On the study's bioinformatics: Using custom Perl scripts, TCR sequences that encoded the same protein were pooled, out-of-frame sequences were dropped, and the abundance of each clonotype was calculated. Any TCR sequence backed by just one read was left out of the analysis. The metrics used to describe the repertoires included Shannon entropy, Gini index, clonality, richness, and the frequency of TCRs shared between repertoires. The raw public reads went through TCRdb reprocessing: fastp at Q25, MiXCR clone calling, in-frame beta chains kept. Each entry is one CDR3 protein sequence, shown with its most common DNA and genes. The V and J calls, along with clone size, are taken from TCRdb and not from the paper's own processing. The sample records 64,000 or so distinct CDR3 sequences, about a third of which are singletons. The ten largest clones capture over 8.5% of the sample.

The rearrangement joined TRBV2 to TRBJ1-2, with 9 bases aligning to TRBD1. The sequence derives from a female donor with ovarian cancer. Sequenced material: PBMCs, taken before treatment. The CDR3 sequence is CASTGTGNYGYTF. The sequence in DNA is TGTGCCAGCACCGGGACAGGGAACTATGGCTACACCTTC.